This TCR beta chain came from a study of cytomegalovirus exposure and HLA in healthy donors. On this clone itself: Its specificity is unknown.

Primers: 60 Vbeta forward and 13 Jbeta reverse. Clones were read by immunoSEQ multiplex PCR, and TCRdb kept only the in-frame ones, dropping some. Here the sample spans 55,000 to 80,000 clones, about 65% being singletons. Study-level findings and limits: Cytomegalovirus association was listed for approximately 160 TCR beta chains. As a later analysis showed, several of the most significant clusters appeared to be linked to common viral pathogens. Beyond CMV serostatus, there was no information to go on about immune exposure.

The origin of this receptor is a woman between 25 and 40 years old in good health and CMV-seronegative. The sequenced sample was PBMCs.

The CDR3 nucleotides are TGTGCCAGTAGTATAGGCACGGAGAATTCACCCCTCCACTTT. Amino acid sequence: CASSIGTENSPLHF. V is TRBV19 and J is TRBJ1-6; D uncertain. Trimming stripped 1 base from V and 7 bases from J, with 8 bases between. The CDR3 extends over 14 amino acids. Per germline, CDR1 LNHDA and CDR2 SQIVND (reference sequence).